This T cell receptor beta chain stems from a study of shared clonotypes between healthy human individuals (dated by TCRdb to 2019 to 2021). In terms of the full investigation: The cohort included three men and a couple of women between 18 and 49 years of age. Per donor, three plates each were used for CD4 naive and CD4 memory, two for CD8 naive, and one for CD8 memory. To estimate repertoire size and how much clonotypes are shared between individuals, the study performed deep sequencing of blood TCR repertoires from a handful of healthy adults. Libraries were prepared and TCR repertoires were sequenced by different laboratories using diverse techniques, in order to increase sequencing depth and limit assay-specific biases. Leukapheresis yielded between about 0.94 and 9.5 billion PBMCs per donor. Results the study describes overall, beyond this receptor: Because the study included only a small number of donors, the genetic and exposure-history diversity represented was limited. Sampling was limited to blood, and TCR repertoires in tissue likely differ from TCR repertoires in blood. Incomplete sequencing was indicated by rarefaction of sorted-subset datasets, despite the large sequencing depth. Pairwise subsampling led to the expectation that sequencing depth would affect the degree of clonotype sharing among donors. Compared with non-shared clonotypes, clonotypes shared by all four sorted-subset donors had higher generation probabilities. About 4.5% of naive CD4, 3.5% of naive CD8, 2% to 2.5% of memory CD4, and 0.4% of memory CD8 clonotypes were shared across several donors. Naive subsets generally had larger estimated clonotype richness than memory subsets.

This clone was counted a single time. The antigen this receptor binds is unknown. Base qualities are not provided; no much larger clone lies one nucleotide away. TCR CDR3 regions were amplified from genomic DNA by multiplex PCR using the deep immunoSEQ assay. Extracted genomic DNA from each cell subset was spread evenly across all wells of several immunoSEQ 96-well plates, with each plate serving as a replicate. For sorted subsets, roughly 190 ng of genomic DNA, equivalent to some 33,000 T cell genomes, went into each replicate PCR. Purified libraries were quantified with a Qubit 3.0 fluorometer, sized on a Bioanalyzer 2100, and re-quantified with the KAPA Library Quantification kit. A separate single-read 150-cycle Illumina NextSeq 550 flow cell was used to sequence each immunoSEQ 96-well plate. For the original study's pipeline: Because the immunoSEQ output held only junctional sequences and lacked quality scores, the filtering could not match the filtering applied to full-length reads. To assign V/J genes and CDR3, sequences were annotated against IMGT germline references using PyIR, a Python wrapper for IgBLAST v1.9. Any read was removed if the V/J assignment was weak (E-value above 1e-6), the CDR3 was missing, or the read contained stop codons, out-of-frame junctions, or ambiguous translated residues. A V3J clonotype was defined by an identical inferred V gene, J gene, and CDR3 amino acid sequence. Percentage overlap between repertoires was computed as shared unique clonotypes divided by the size of the smaller repertoire. Three approaches were used to assess repertoire richness: RTK rarefaction, the Chao1 estimator, and Recon v2.1 estimates of unobserved clonotypes. Generation probabilities were computed with OLGA for all TCRbeta clonotypes obtained by the gDNA method from four donors. Drawn from immuneACCESS, this table holds only the in-frame rearrangements with V and J called that TCRdb kept. Clones are partly lost; checked studies trace under half to an unresolved V gene and leave the rest unexplained. Clone size and V and J calls were adopted from that table, with D and trimming inferred from the DNA. In this sample the table shows about 1,800,000 clones, about 94% of which occur a single time. The ten most abundant clones make up 1% to 1.5% of the sample.

For the CD8 naive samples, CD45RO-negative cells were positively selected for CCR7, yielding a CD45RA+CCR7+ population from which TemRA cells were excluded. The donors were healthy, HIV-negative adults with no recently reported acute infections or vaccinations. Only Caucasian adults living in Nashville, Tennessee, USA were represented among the donors. Blood was obtained by leukapheresis, after which PBMCs were separated by Ficoll-Histopaque density gradient centrifugation and cryopreserved in liquid nitrogen vapor phase. Purity and quantity of every magnetically sorted T cell population were checked by analytical flow cytometry. Each sorted fraction had its genomic DNA isolated and then quantified by UV absorbance on a Nanodrop 2000c. The cysteine opens and the phenylalanine closes a CDR3 of 13 amino acids. Here the CDR3 DNA is all that survives: 39 bases in frame from base 1. The germline V and J ends show losses of 8 bases and 1 base respectively, and no gene match explains 2 bases of the junction. Via the germline V gene, CDR1 is SNHLY and CDR2 FYNNEI.

The TCR comes from a man between 18 and 35 years old in good health. Recombination linked TRBV2 to TRBJ2-1, with 7 middle bases fitting TRBD2. Sequenced: naive CD8+ T cells sorted from blood. The sample's cell subset or site label, decoded: CD45RA+CCR7+. The base sequence is TGTGCCAGCTTAGCGGGTTCCTACAATGAGCAGTTCTTC. It is translated as CASLAGSYNEQFF.